Following are 26 T cell receptor beta chains from one sample sequenced in a study of PD-1 blockade in mismatch repair-deficient tumors. Sequenced by immunoSEQ multiplex PCR; TCRdb stores in-frame clones only, minus some. Here the sample spans about 84,000 clones, approximately 84% being singletons. The starting material was peripheral blood, obtained 12 weeks after starting pembrolizumab. These TCRs come from an adult with mismatch repair-deficient cancer.

V is TRBV19 and J is TRBJ2-5; 8 bases are a match to TRBD2. With V trimmed by 7 bases and J by 4 bases, 8 bases remained unmatched. The CDR3 is 14 residues long. Germline V gives CDR1 LNHDA, CDR2 SQIVND (reference sequence). The CDR3 coding sequence is TGTGCCAGTACTACAGCGGGAGACCTAGAGACCCAGTACTTC. It codes for CASTTAGDLETQYF.

The chain couples TRBV7-9 to TRBJ1-1; D unresolved. The V gene lost 1 base and the J gene lost 1 base, with 13 bases spanning the gap. This CDR3 region has 16 residues. From germline, CDR1 is SEHNR and CDR2 FQNEAQ (reference sequence). The chain's CDR3 is CASSLGPPPANTEAFF. The CDR3 coding sequence is TGTGCCAGCAGCTTAGGTCCCCCACCAGCGAACACTGAAGCTTTCTTT.

This chain links TRBV4-1 with TRBJ2-5; 12 nucleotides line up with TRBD2. Germline V CDR1 and CDR2: MGHRA, YSYEKL. Losses at the gene ends were 2 bases for V and 1 base for J; bases not matched to a gene: 8. CDR3 length: 18 residues. The CDR3 nucleotides read TGCGCCAGCAGCCAAATACCTAGCGGGAGGGTGGCCCAAGAGACCCAGTACTTC. It translates to CASSQIPSGRVAQETQYF.

The chain combines TRBV7-2 with TRBJ1-5, with a tentative D call TRBD1 (5 bases). This CDR3 spans 17 amino acids. V was pared by 4 bases and J by 4 bases, with 20 bases between. Germline CDR1 is SGHTA and CDR2 is FQGNSA. CDR3 loop: CASSSNFQRGENQPQHF. The CDR3 DNA sequence: TGTGCCAGCAGCTCCAATTTTCAGCGGGGCGAAAATCAGCCCCAGCATTTT.

The chain combines TRBV5-4 with TRBJ2-1; no definite D call. Between the trimmed V and J ends, which lost 3 bases and 6 bases, there was a span of 10 bases. Germline CDR1 SGHNT, CDR2 YYREEE (reference sequence). CDR3 length equals 13 residues. This CDR3 is CASSSRGSNEQFF. The CDR3 region has the DNA TGTGCCAGCAGCTCTCGTGGCAGCAATGAGCAGTTCTTC.

The genes are TRBV4-1 and TRBJ2-7; D is possibly TRBD1 (6 bases). In germline, CDR1 is MGHRA, CDR2 YSYEKL. V lost 1 base and J 0 bases, leaving 10 bases between the germline ends. The CDR3 is made up of 15 amino acids. The CDR3, as DNA: TGCGCCAGCAGCCAAGGGGACAAACCCTCCTACGAGCAGTACTTC. This gives the protein CASSQGDKPSYEQYF.

The rearrangement uses TRBV19 and TRBJ2-6; TRBD1 matches 8 bases. The V gene end was trimmed by 6 bases and the J gene end by 0 bases; junction bases not matched to a gene: 19. The germline V gene encodes CDR1 LNHDA and CDR2 SQIVND (reference sequence). This CDR3 has 21 amino acids. The CDR3 region is CASRSFVFQGQARSGANVLTF. CDR3 nucleotides: TGTGCCAGTAGAAGTTTCGTCTTCCAGGGACAGGCCCGCTCTGGGGCCAACGTCCTGACTTTC. Variable domain in full (rest from reference TRBV19 and TRBJ2-6): DGGITQSPKYLFRKEGQNVTLSCEQNLNHDAMYWYRQDPGQGLRLIYYSQIVNDFQKGDIAEGYSVSREKKESFPLTVTSAQKNPTAFYLCASRSFVFQGQARSGANVLTFGAGSRLTVL.

To note about this clone: This sample also contains other DNA sequences that code for the same CDR3. CDR3 in DNA: TGTGCCAGCAGCGCGAGCCTGGGACTAGCGGGAGTCAATGAGCAGTTCTTC. Its translation is CASSASLGLAGVNEQFF. The chain has TRBV9 and TRBJ2-1, with 14 bases identical to TRBD2. The CDR3 sequence is 17 residues long. The J segment lost 6 bases and the V segment lost 3 bases, leaving 8 bases of the junction unmatched. Per germline, CDR1 SGDLS and CDR2 YYNGEE.

The chain carries TRBV21-1 and TRBJ2-7; TRBD2, as called in the table, went unchecked against the DNA. TRBV21-1 is described as a pseudogene. This CDR3 has 13 residues. The CDR3 DNA reads TGTGCCGCCCGACTAGCGGACGGGTACGAGCAGTACTTC. Residues: CAARLADGYEQYF.

V gene TRBV4-3 combines with J gene TRBJ1-2, with no clear D. This CDR3 comprises 13 residues. The germline CDR1 and CDR2 sequences are LGHNA and YSLEER. The V end was cut by 0 bases, the J end by 8 bases, with 10 bases between. CDR3 sequence: CASSQDLVRGYTF. The DNA for the CDR3 is TGCGCCAGCAGCCAAGATTTGGTCCGAGGCTACACCTTC.

This clone was detected only a few times. V is TRBV19 and J is TRBJ2-3; D is unclear. The CDR3 runs to 17 residues. Germline CDR1 is LNHDA and CDR2 is SQIVND (reference sequence). V was trimmed by 9 bases and J by 0 bases, leaving 22 bases between them. The CDR3 region has the DNA TGTGCCAGCTCTCAACTCGGGCAGCCATTGAGCACAGATACGCAGTATTTT. This gives the protein CASSQLGQPLSTDTQYF.

This clone was counted ten times or more. The chain has TRBV11-1 and TRBJ2-5; tentative D call: TRBD2 (5 bases). Trimming removed 6 bases at V and 7 bases at J, with 21 bases between. This CDR3 spans 15 amino acids. The germline V gene has CDR1 SGHAT and CDR2 FQDESV (reference sequence). CDR3 in DNA: TGTGCCAGCAGGTTCGCCCCAGCGGCCAGCGGGACCCAGTACTTC. Amino acids: CASRFAPAASGTQYF.

V usage is TRBV7-9 and J usage is TRBJ1-5, with TRBD1 identical over 7 bases. Looked up from germline, CDR1 is SEHNR and CDR2 is FQNEAQ (reference sequence). With V trimmed by 3 bases and J by 1 base, 0 bases remained unmatched. The length of the CDR3 is 14 residues. The CDR3 region has the DNA TGTGCCAGCAGCTTGGGACAGAGCAATCAGCCCCAGCATTTT. Protein product: CASSLGQSNQPQHF. Filled out from reference TRBV7-9 and TRBJ1-5, the complete variable domain reads DTGVSQNPRHKITKRGQNVTFRCDPISEHNRLYWYRQTLGQGPEFLTYFQNEAQLEKSRLLSDRFSAERPKGSFSTLEIQRTEQGDSAMYLCASSLGQSNQPQHFGDGTRLSIL.

CDR3 DNA sequence: TGCGCCAGCAGCTGGACAGGGGACACTGAAGCTTTCTTT. It encodes CASSWTGDTEAFF. The chain employs TRBV5-1 and TRBJ1-1; 9 bases are a match to TRBD1. The V and J ends lost 3 bases and 3 bases, in that order; junction bases with no gene match: 0. Germline values: CDR1 SGHRS, CDR2 YFSETQ. The CDR3 is 13 residues long.

The chain couples TRBV7-8 to TRBJ1-5; D is uncertain. CDR1 is SGHVS, CDR2 FQNEAQ, per germline. V was clipped by 0 bases and J by 0 bases, with 6 bases between them. The CDR3 consists of 15 residues. CDR3 sequence: CASSLAPSSNQPQHF. Here the CDR3 DNA reads TGTGCCAGCAGCTTAGCCCCCAGTAGCAATCAGCCCCAGCATTTT.

The gene calls are TRBV4-3 and TRBJ2-1; D perhaps matches TRBD2 (6 bases). V lost 2 bases and J lost 10, with 18 bases in between. Germline CDR1 LGHNA, CDR2 YSLEER. The CDR3 is 15 amino acids. CDR3 DNA sequence: TGCGCCAGCAGCCAATTCTTGGCTAGCGCCCTCGAGCAGTTCTTC. It translates to CASSQFLASALEQFF.

This clone has a handful of counts. The J gene is TRBJ2-7, the V gene TRBV6-6, with D uncertain. Germline V gene sequence: CDR1 MNHNY, CDR2 SVGAGI (reference sequence). This CDR3 contains 16 residues. V dropped 5 bases and J dropped 5 bases, with 22 bases sitting between them. This chain's CDR3 is CASSQQLRATNDEQYF. CDR3 nucleotides: TGTGCCAGCAGTCAGCAACTCCGGGCCACAAATGACGAGCAGTACTTC.

This rearrangement joins TRBV6-5 to TRBJ1-1; D gene ambiguous. Germline V CDR1 and CDR2: MNHEY, SVGAGI. This CDR3 contains 14 residues. Trimming removed 5 bases at V and 1 base at J, with 11 bases between. The CDR3 coding sequence is TGTGCCAGCAGTGCCCCCCAAGAGAACACTGAAGCTTTCTTT. It yields the protein CASSAPQENTEAFF.

The chain has TRBV6-5 and TRBJ2-1; 8 nucleotides match TRBD2. Germline V CDR1 and CDR2: MNHEY, SVGAGI. The V segment lost 0 bases and the J segment 0 bases; nucleotides outside the gene matches: 1. The CDR3 is made up of 16 amino acids. CDR3 sequence reads: CASSYSRGVSYNEQFF. CDR3 bases: TGTGCCAGCAGTTACTCGCGGGGGGTCTCCTACAATGAGCAGTTCTTC.

The V and J genes are TRBV30 and TRBJ2-1; TRBD1 agrees at 9 bases. Germline CDR1 is GTSNPN and CDR2 is SVGIG (reference sequence). CDR3 length: 15 amino acids. Trimming at V came to 5 bases and at J to 6 bases, leaving 11 bases not matched to a gene. The CDR3 DNA follows: TGTGCCTGGGGTTCGGGGACAGGGCCTTTCAATGAGCAGTTCTTC. Its translation is CAWGSGTGPFNEQFF.

The CDR3 bases are TGTGCCAGTAGTACCCCCGGTGGTAGCGGGGGCGGGGAGCTGTTTTTT. This sequence encodes CASSTPGGSGGGELFF. The rearrangement joins TRBV19 to TRBJ2-2, with 9 nucleotides matching TRBD2. CDR1 is LNHDA, CDR2 SQIVND, per germline (reference sequence). The CDR3 is 16 amino acids. V shed 4 bases and J 7 bases; nucleotides not matched to a gene: 10.

The chain recombines TRBV5-6 with TRBJ1-2; D unclear. The CDR3 sequence is 13 residues long. Looked up from germline, CDR1 is SGHDT and CDR2 is YYEEEE. V gave up 4 bases and J gave up 6 bases, with 13 bases separating them. The CDR3 sequence: CASSRGNVNGYTF. CDR3 sequence (DNA): TGTGCCAGCAGCCGCGGGAACGTGAATGGCTACACCTTC.

V gene TRBV18 combines with J gene TRBJ1-1; a weak D match, TRBD1 (6 bases). V was trimmed by 3 bases and J by 4 bases, leaving 18 bases between them. Germline CDR1 is KGHSH and CDR2 is LQKENI. The CDR3 contains 16 residues. CDR3 loop: CASSPVSGEGLTEAFF. CDR3 coding DNA: TGTGCCAGCTCACCTGTGTCAGGGGAAGGGCTCACTGAAGCTTTCTTT.

The chain employs TRBV11-2 and TRBJ2-6; D unresolved. The CDR3 loop spans 13 amino acids. The V gene lost 1 base and the J gene lost 8 bases, with 6 bases spanning the gap. The germline CDR1 and CDR2 sequences are SGHAT and FQNNGV. The CDR3 protein is CASSLAGPNVLTF. The CDR3 bases are TGTGCCAGCAGCTTAGCGGGCCCCAACGTCCTGACTTTC.

V is TRBV7-9 and J is TRBJ2-2; perhaps TRBD2 as D (5 bases). The length of the CDR3 is 14 residues. From germline, CDR1 is SEHNR and CDR2 FQNEAQ (reference sequence). Trimming stripped 5 bases from V and 7 bases from J, with 14 bases between. CDR3 in DNA: TGTGCCAGCAGCCCAGGTCTAGCCGGCGGGGAGCTGTTTTTT. Protein sequence: CASSPGLAGGELFF.

V is TRBV9 and J is TRBJ2-2, with D perhaps assigned TRBD1 or TRBD2 (5 bases each). This CDR3 contains 15 residues. Germline CDR1 SGDLS, CDR2 YYNGEE. V was clipped by 1 base and J by 6 bases, with 13 bases between them. The CDR3 nucleotides are TGTGCCAGCAGCGTAAGGTTAGGGGACCCCGGGGAGCTGTTTTTT. Translating it yields CASSVRLGDPGELFF.